Sequencing of this TCR beta chain was carried out in a study of cytomegalovirus exposure and HLA in healthy donors. Overall study context: For the approximately 410 genotyped donors, 75% to 90% fell within the Caucasian-associated ancestry cluster. Study-wide results and limits: Upon later analysis, TCR association rates were observed to vary by HLA locus, being highest for DRB1 and lowest for HLA-C.

PCR used 60 Vbeta primers and 13 Jbeta primers. Data came from immunoSEQ multiplex PCR; TCRdb stores just in-frame clones and leaves some out. Of about 150,000 clones in the sample, approximately 72% were seen once. Comments on this clone: Its specificity is not known. A read error may account for a junction end that differs from germline.

The CDR3 runs to 14 residues. Germline assignment: CDR1 SGDLS and CDR2 YYNGEE. The chain combines TRBV9 with TRBJ2-7; 8 bases agree with TRBD2. Sequencing was performed on PBMCs. This clonotype originated in a man younger than 35 in good health and CMV-seronegative. The CDR3 here is CASSVGLGSSEQYF. CDR3 coding DNA: TGTGCCAGCAGCGTGGGACTAGGATCCTCCGAGCAGTACTTC.